The next 10 T cell receptor beta chains were all read from a single sample in a study of cytomegalovirus exposure and HLA in healthy donors. It was with 60 Vbeta and 13 Jbeta primers that the PCR ran. The repertoire was sequenced with immunoSEQ multiplex PCR; TCRdb's copy has only in-frame clones and lacks some. Among 150,000 to 200,000 clones listed, roughly 78% were seen once. Input material: PBMCs. Receptors were obtained from a woman aged 35 to 49 in good health and CMV-seronegative.

The J gene is TRBJ2-3, the V gene TRBV2; 8 positions match TRBD2. Germline lookup yields CDR1 SNHLY and CDR2 FYNNEI. CDR3 length: 16 residues. The ends lost 2 bases at V and 3 bases at J; junction bases unmatched: 7. CDR3 bases: TGTGCCAGCAGTGAAAGTCGGAGCGGGGGAACAGATACGCAGTATTTT. Translated, it gives CASSESRSGGTDTQYF.

J is TRBJ1-6 and V is TRBV5-1; TRBD1 aligns across 12 bases. V lost 4 bases and J lost 0; bases outside the gene matches: 11. The germline V gene encodes CDR1 SGHRS and CDR2 YFSETQ. The CDR3 is 20 residues long. The CDR3 loop is CASSPGTGGAGSSYNSPLHF. CDR3 bases: TGCGCCAGCAGCCCGGGGACAGGGGGCGCGGGGAGCTCCTATAATTCACCCCTCCACTTT.

This chain links TRBV21-1 with TRBJ1-5. TRBV21-1 is recorded as a pseudogene. There are 15 residues in the CDR3. Written as DNA, the CDR3 is TGTGCCAGCAGCCCGGGAGGGGTGGGCAATCAGCCCCAGCATTTT. It translates to CASSPGGVGNQPQHF.

V usage is TRBV2 and J usage is TRBJ2-7; 10 nucleotides match TRBD1. This CDR3 has 14 residues. J gave up 7 bases and V 5 bases, and 8 bases lay outside the gene matches. Germline lookup yields CDR1 SNHLY and CDR2 FYNNEI. CDR3 bases: TGTGCCAGCAGTCCGACAGGGGGCCGTGAAGAGCAGTACTTC. Translating gives CASSPTGGREEQYF. The full variable domain, completed using reference TRBV2 and TRBJ2-7, is EPEVTQTPSHQVTQMGQEVILRCVPISNHLYFYWYRQILGQKVEFLVSFYNNEISEKSEIFDDQFSVERPDGSNFTLKIRSTKLEDSAMYFCASSPTGGREEQYFGPGTRLTVT.

This clone was detected once. The chain recombines TRBV4-1 with TRBJ2-3; maybe TRBD2 (5 bases). The germline V gene encodes CDR1 MGHRA and CDR2 YSYEKL. The V end lost 4 bases, the J end lost 5 bases, and 13 bases lay between the germline ends. CDR3 size: 14 residues. The CDR3 loop reads CASSRDFTRDTQYF. The DNA of the CDR3 is TGCGCCAGCAGCCGTGACTTCACTAGAGATACGCAGTATTTT.

V and J are TRBV2 and TRBJ1-3; no clear D gene. V was clipped by 4 bases and J by 4 bases, with 8 bases between them. This CDR3 has 13 amino acids. Germline CDR1 and CDR2: SNHLY and FYNNEI. The CDR3 protein is CASSGAPGNTIYF. The CDR3 DNA sequence: TGTGCCAGCAGTGGGGCCCCCGGAAACACCATATATTTT.

The chain uses TRBV29-1 and TRBJ2-2, with a weak D call TRBD1 (5 bases). V was shortened by 2 bases and J by 6 bases, with 16 bases between the two germline ends. Germline CDR1 and CDR2: SQVTM and ANQGSEA. The CDR3 has 15 residues. The CDR3 is CSVEKWAGMAGELFF. For the CDR3, the DNA is TGCAGCGTTGAAAAATGGGCAGGGATGGCCGGGGAGCTGTTTTTT.

V and J are TRBV2 and TRBJ1-5; 7 bases map to TRBD1. The CDR3 is 13 residues long. Germline CDR1 reads SNHLY; CDR2 reads FYNNEI. V dropped 5 bases and J dropped 5; count of bases not matched to a gene: 3. The CDR3 DNA is TGTGCCAGCAGTAAGCAGGGGGATCAGCCCCAGCATTTT. Its translation: CASSKQGDQPQHF.

The chain is built from TRBV28 and TRBJ2-2; 9 bases agree with TRBD2. The V segment lost 3 bases and the J segment 0 bases; nucleotides outside the gene matches: 5. CDR3 length: 17 residues. CDR1 is MDHEN, CDR2 SYDVKM, per germline. CDR3: CASSFLAGAPNTGELFF. DNA for the CDR3: TGTGCCAGCAGTTTCTTAGCGGGGGCGCCGAACACCGGGGAGCTGTTTTTT.

The chain carries TRBV5-8 and TRBJ2-7; tentative D call: TRBD2 (5 bases). V was shortened by 6 bases and J by 0 bases, with 19 bases between the two germline ends. The V gene's germline CDR1 is SGHTS and CDR2 YDEGEE. The CDR3 consists of 16 residues. The CDR3 region is CASIRRPGPSSYEQYF. The CDR3 DNA reads as TGTGCCAGCATCCGGAGGCCCGGACCTAGCTCCTACGAGCAGTACTTC.